This T cell receptor (beta chain) was profiled in a study of blood T cell repertoires in COVID-19. The overall study: Material from acute and convalescent COVID-19 was sourced from the United States, Italy and Spain. T cells, B-cell-depleted T cells, or PBMCs supplied cDNA or gDNA.

Authors' methods: Amplified reference gene primers provided the basis for estimating nucleated cell counts. Assay used: immunoSEQ multiplex PCR; TCRdb lists only in-frame clones, some missing. The V and J calls and clone size come from that table; D and trimming were worked out from the DNA. The sample holds approximately 36,000 clones, over 80% seen once. Trimming took off 4 bases at V and 2 bases at J, with 13 bases between the two ends. Germline loops: CDR1 SGDLS, CDR2 YYNGEE. The CDR3 contains 15 residues. Sequencing was done on a sample of peripheral blood. This TCR came from a man aged 50 to 60 with active COVID-19. V usage is TRBV9 and J usage is TRBJ1-3; D may be TRBD1 (5 bases). This CDR3 reads CASSPREGPGNTIYF. The CDR3 DNA is TGTGCCAGCAGCCCGAGGGAGGGACCTGGAAACACCATATATTTT.